These 19 T cell receptor beta chains were sequenced from one sample in a study of cytomegalovirus exposure and HLA in healthy donors. PCR employed 60 Vbeta and 13 Jbeta primers. The table came from immunoSEQ multiplex PCR; TCRdb's copy has only in-frame clones and leaves some out. The repertoire consists of roughly 160,000 clones, with approximately 78% occurring once and the leading ten covering about 7.7%. Material for sequencing was PBMCs. The source is a woman aged 25 to 39 in good health and CMV-seropositive.

The chain employs TRBV18 and TRBJ1-2; a possible D gene is TRBD1 (5 bases). The CDR3 is made up of 12 amino acids. Trimming left V 8 bases short and J 8 bases short, with 15 bases between. Germline V gene sequence: CDR1 KGHSH, CDR2 LQKENI. The CDR3 nucleotides are TGTGCCAGCCAGGAGGAGGGGTTCGGCTACACCTTC. Translated: CASQEEGFGYTF.

The genes are TRBV13 and TRBJ2-3, with TRBD2 matching 12 bases. CDR3 size: 16 residues. V was pared by 2 bases and J by 5 bases, with 5 bases of the junction left unmatched. Germline assignment: CDR1 PRHDT and CDR2 FYEKMQ (reference sequence). The CDR3 nucleotides read TGTGCCAGCAGCTTACTAGCGGGGGGGCCGAGAGATACGCAGTATTTT. Its protein product is CASSLLAGGPRDTQYF. The full variable domain, in which reference TRBV13 and TRBJ2-3 provide the parts outside the CDR3, is AAGVIQSPRHLIKEKRETATLKCYPIPRHDTVYWYQQGPGQDPQFLISFYEKMQSDKGSIPDRFSAQQFSDYHSELNMSSLELGDSALYFCASSLLAGGPRDTQYFGPGTRLTVL.

The chain recombines TRBV7-9 with TRBJ1-5; TRBD1 matches at 11 bases. Trimming removed 11 bases from V and 11 bases from J; junction bases left unmatched: 11. This CDR3 contains 13 residues. Germline V gene lookup returns CDR1 SEHNR and CDR2 FQNEAQ (reference sequence). CDR3 sequence: CAAGTGGSGAQHF. CDR3 coding DNA: TGTGCCGCCGGGACAGGGGGTTCCGGAGCCCAGCATTTT.

The chain uses TRBV9 and TRBJ1-3; D is perhaps TRBD1 (6 bases). The germline V gene has CDR1 SGDLS and CDR2 YYNGEE. This CDR3 region has 15 residues. Trimming cost V 3 bases and J 1 base, with 11 bases left between them. The CDR3 is CASSANQGSGNTIYF. Here the CDR3 DNA reads TGTGCCAGCAGCGCCAACCAGGGGTCTGGAAACACCATATATTTT.

DNA of the CDR3: TGTGCCAGCAGCTTAGGAGGAGACTCCTACGAGCAGTACTTC. Protein product: CASSLGGDSYEQYF. The genes are TRBV11-3 and TRBJ2-7; D is uncertain. Trimming removed 1 base from V and 0 bases from J, with 7 bases in between. CDR3 length: 14 residues. Germline V CDR1 and CDR2: SGHNT, YENEEA.

The sample holds a few counts of this clone. This sequence joins TRBV7-3 and TRBJ2-2; D gene uncertain. Germline assignment: CDR1 SGHTA and CDR2 FQGTGA. This CDR3 is built from 13 residues. V was trimmed by 6 bases and J by 7 bases, leaving 12 bases between them. The CDR3 sequence is CASSPWQDGELFF. CDR3 in DNA: TGTGCCAGCAGTCCATGGCAAGACGGGGAGCTGTTTTTT.

The V call is TRBV6-1, the J call TRBJ1-1; 10 nucleotides align to TRBD1. This CDR3 has 19 residues. Germline V lookup: CDR1 MNHNS, CDR2 SASEGT. V shed 4 bases and J 3 bases; nucleotides not matched to a gene: 17. CDR3 DNA sequence: TGTGCCAGCAGTGGAAGGGACAGGGGCCTGAGGGGGCGAGACACTGAAGCTTTCTTT. Its translation: CASSGRDRGLRGRDTEAFF.

This chain joins TRBV27 and TRBJ2-7; 7 bases fit TRBD2. Germline V CDR1 and CDR2: MNHEY, SMNVEV (reference sequence). V lost 2 bases to trimming and J lost 7 bases; unmatched junction nucleotides: 2. The CDR3 totals 12 residues. The CDR3 region is CASSLLRGEQYF. DNA for the CDR3: TGTGCCAGCAGTTTACTGCGGGGGGAGCAGTACTTC.

For this clone: The junction differs from germline at one of its ends, possibly a read error. V gene TRBV7-2 combines with J gene TRBJ1-6; 7 bases line up with TRBD1. The CDR3 sequence is 17 residues long. Germline V gives CDR1 SGHTA, CDR2 FQGNSA. CDR3 DNA sequence: TGTGCCAGCAGCTTACGGACAGGTTCCTCCTTTAATTCACCCCTCCACTTT. It encodes CASSLRTGSSFNSPLHF.

V usage is TRBV5-1 and J usage is TRBJ1-1; D not resolved. The CDR3 loop spans 15 amino acids. The germline V gene encodes CDR1 SGHRS and CDR2 YFSETQ. V lost 4 bases and J lost 7, with 20 bases in between. CDR3 sequence reads: CASSLTTLGPGEAFF. The CDR3 DNA follows: TGCGCCAGCAGCCTAACGACTCTCGGCCCGGGTGAAGCTTTCTTT.

This chain connects TRBV2 to TRBJ2-5, with 14 bases aligning to TRBD2. From germline, CDR1 is SNHLY and CDR2 FYNNEI. Germline trimming cut 3 bases from V and 4 bases from J; bases unmatched to any gene: 16. The CDR3 sequence is 20 residues long. The CDR3 reads CASSERGPGTSGGPRETQYF. The DNA of the CDR3 is TGTGCCAGCAGTGAGCGGGGGCCTGGGACTAGCGGGGGCCCGCGAGAGACCCAGTACTTC.

This clone was observed a few times. This chain connects TRBV4-3 to TRBJ1-2, with TRBD1 as a possible D gene (6 bases). This CDR3 is built from 14 residues. Trimming took off 0 bases at V and 7 bases at J, with 12 bases between the two ends. Germline V CDR1 and CDR2: LGHNA, YSLEER. The chain's CDR3 is CASSQDLGGSGYTF. For the CDR3, the DNA is TGCGCCAGCAGCCAAGATCTAGGGGGTTCTGGCTACACCTTC.

Concerning this clone: This specimen includes other DNA sequences encoding the same CDR3. V usage is TRBV6-5 and J usage is TRBJ1-1; TRBD1 might be the D (5 bases). The germline V gene has CDR1 MNHEY and CDR2 SVGAGI. The CDR3 consists of 14 residues. The germline V and J ends were trimmed by 4 bases and 2 bases, with 11 bases remaining between them. The CDR3 sequence is CASSSTALNTEAFF. CDR3 bases: TGTGCCAGCAGTTCGACAGCTTTAAACACTGAAGCTTTCTTT.

The chain has TRBV6-5 and TRBJ2-7, with 7 nucleotides matching TRBD1. Germline CDR1 reads MNHEY; CDR2 reads SVGAGI. The V and J ends lost 10 bases and 0 bases, in that order; junction bases with no gene match: 3. This CDR3 contains 12 residues. The CDR3 DNA is TGTGCCACTAGACAGGGCTCCTACGAGCAGTACTTC. It is translated as CATRQGSYEQYF.

The sample holds a few counts of this clone. The chain combines TRBV7-2 with TRBJ2-1, with D maybe TRBD2 (6 bases). In germline, CDR1 is SGHTA, CDR2 FQGNSA. The CDR3 extends over 16 amino acids. The V and J ends lost 5 bases and 7 bases respectively, with 21 bases between them. The DNA of the CDR3 is TGTGCCAGCAGCGACCCTCTTCCCGGGGGATTAAATGAGCAGTTCTTC. It encodes CASSDPLPGGLNEQFF.

The chain uses TRBV28 and TRBJ2-2; 7 bases map to TRBD2. J lost 4 bases, V lost 1 base, and 3 bases had no gene match. The CDR3 is 15 amino acids. Germline V gene lookup returns CDR1 MDHEN and CDR2 SYDVKM. CDR3 in DNA: TGTGCCAGCAGTTTATTCGGGGGGATCACCGGGGAGCTGTTTTTT. Translation: CASSLFGGITGELFF. The full variable domain, in which reference TRBV28 and TRBJ2-2 provide the parts outside the CDR3, is DVKVTQSSRYLVKRTGEKVFLECVQDMDHENMFWYRQDPGLGLRLIYFSYDVKMKEKGDIPEGYSVSREKKERFSLILESASTNQTSMYLCASSLFGGITGELFFGEGSRLTVL.

This clone was observed once. DNA for the CDR3: TGTGCCAGCAGCTTAGGAGTCAGGGACTACGAGCAGTACTTC. Translated: CASSLGVRDYEQYF. The chain combines TRBV11-3 with TRBJ2-7; D is perhaps TRBD1 (5 bases). Trimming removed 1 base from V and 3 bases from J, with 10 bases in between. Germline V lookup: CDR1 SGHNT, CDR2 YENEEA. The CDR3 has 14 residues.

V gene TRBV7-9 combines with J gene TRBJ2-7, with 8 nucleotides matching TRBD2. This CDR3 has 13 residues. The V gene end was trimmed by 5 bases and the J gene end by 5 bases; junction bases not matched to a gene: 5. Looked up from germline, CDR1 is SEHNR and CDR2 is FQNEAQ (reference sequence). The CDR3 region is CASSLGLADEQYF. The CDR3 nucleotides read TGTGCCAGCAGCCTTGGACTAGCAGACGAGCAGTACTTC. The full variable domain, in which reference TRBV7-9 and TRBJ2-7 provide the parts outside the CDR3, is DTGVSQNPRHKITKRGQNVTFRCDPISEHNRLYWYRQTLGQGPEFLTYFQNEAQLEKSRLLSDRFSAERPKGSFSTLEIQRTEQGDSAMYLCASSLGLADEQYFGPGTRLTVT.

V gene TRBV7-6 combines with J gene TRBJ2-1, with D possibly TRBD1 on 6 matching bases. CDR3 length equals 17 residues. V lost 1 base and J 4 bases, leaving 17 bases between the germline ends. CDR1 is SGHVS and CDR2 is FNYEAQ in the germline V gene. As DNA, the CDR3 is TGTGCCAGCAGCTTAGAGAGGGGGAGTTTCTATTACAATGAGCAGTTCTTC. This sequence encodes CASSLERGSFYYNEQFF.